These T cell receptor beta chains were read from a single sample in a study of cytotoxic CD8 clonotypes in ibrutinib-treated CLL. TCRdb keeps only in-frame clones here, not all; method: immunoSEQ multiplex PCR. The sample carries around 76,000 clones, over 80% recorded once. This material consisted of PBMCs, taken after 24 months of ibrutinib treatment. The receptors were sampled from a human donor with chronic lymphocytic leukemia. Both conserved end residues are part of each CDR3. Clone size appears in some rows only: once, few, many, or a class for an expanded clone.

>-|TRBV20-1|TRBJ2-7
CSASASYEQYF
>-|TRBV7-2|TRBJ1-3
CASSLRGQASGNTIYF
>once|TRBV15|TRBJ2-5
CATSRRGLEETQYF
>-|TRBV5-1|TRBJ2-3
CASSPGTTTDTQYF
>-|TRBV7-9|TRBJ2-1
CASREYSGTPGGKFF
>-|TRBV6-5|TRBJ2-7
CASSESRLGWAQYF
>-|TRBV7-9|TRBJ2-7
CASSFMPGYEQYF
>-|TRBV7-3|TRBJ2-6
CASSSVATSGANVLTF
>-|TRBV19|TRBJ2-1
CASSIAQGWGEQFF
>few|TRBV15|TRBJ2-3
CATTRSYTDTQYF
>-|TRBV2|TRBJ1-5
CASSRDRDAPQHF
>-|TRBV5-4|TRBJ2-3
CASSFGGASTDTQYF
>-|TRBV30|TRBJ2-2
CAWSVLSGSFGTGELFF
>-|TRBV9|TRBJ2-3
CASSEGLNTDTQYF
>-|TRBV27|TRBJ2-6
CASSLTFGRTGANVLTF
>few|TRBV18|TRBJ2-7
CASSPARYYEQYF
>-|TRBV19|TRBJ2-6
CASSNYGGANVLTF
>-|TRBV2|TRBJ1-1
CASSERRLNTEAFF
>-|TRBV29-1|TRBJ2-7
CSVLPGRGYEQYF
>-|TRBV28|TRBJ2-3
CASSFELQQGDTQYF
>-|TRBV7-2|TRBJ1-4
CASSLGGWEKLFF
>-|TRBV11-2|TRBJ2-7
CASSLAAHSSYEQYF
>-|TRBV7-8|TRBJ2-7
CASSLGGTGGREQYF
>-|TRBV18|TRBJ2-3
CASSPLAGYTDTQYF
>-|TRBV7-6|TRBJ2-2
CASSLGVSPGELFF
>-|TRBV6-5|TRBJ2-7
CATKQGPYEQYF
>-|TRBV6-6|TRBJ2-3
CASSLTGGAVDTQYF
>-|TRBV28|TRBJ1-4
CASSPPGQANEKLFF
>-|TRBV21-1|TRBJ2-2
CASSKTSGRFRNTGELFF
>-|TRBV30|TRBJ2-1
CAWSTTYEQFF
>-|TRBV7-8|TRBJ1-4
CASSEDRDNEKLFF
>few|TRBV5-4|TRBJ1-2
CASSLGGGEGYGYTF
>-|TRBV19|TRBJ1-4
CASTGRTANEKLFF
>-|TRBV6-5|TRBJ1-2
CASSYSGEGSYGYTF
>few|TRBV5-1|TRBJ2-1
CASSLEGVNEQFF
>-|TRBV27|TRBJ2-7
CASSIQGARIHEQYF
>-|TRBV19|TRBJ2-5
CASSMAGTSWQETQYF